The 9 T cell receptor beta chains in this list originate from one sample, sequenced in a study of blood T cell repertoires in COVID-19. Sequencing was performed with immunoSEQ multiplex PCR; in TCRdb, only in-frame clones are kept and a portion is missing. The sample yields 100,000 to 150,000 clones, over 75% seen once. The sequenced material came from peripheral blood. The receptors come from a woman aged 55-75 years with acute or convalescent COVID-19.

The chain carries TRBV28 and TRBJ1-2, with TRBD1 matching 8 bases. The CDR3 has 14 amino acids. The V gene's germline CDR1 is MDHEN and CDR2 SYDVKM. The V gene end was trimmed by 2 bases and the J gene end by 4 bases; junction bases not matched to a gene: 3. The CDR3 DNA is TGTGCCAGCAGTTTACGGGGACAGGTCTATGGCTACACCTTC. It encodes CASSLRGQVYGYTF.

The V call is TRBV12-3 or TRBV12-4, the J call TRBJ1-2; the match to TRBD1 covers 7 bases. The CDR3 spans 12 residues. The V and J ends lost 8 bases and 4 bases, in that order; junction bases with no gene match: 4. The CDR3 region has the DNA TGTGCCAGCTCCGGGACAGTCTATGGCTACACCTTC. Translated, it gives CASSGTVYGYTF.

This sequence joins TRBV27 and TRBJ2-1; 15 nucleotides line up with TRBD2. CDR1 and CDR2 from the germline V gene are MNHEY and SMNVEV (reference sequence). The CDR3 runs 18 residues. Losses at the gene ends were 9 bases for V and 9 bases for J; bases not matched to a gene: 18. The CDR3 loop is CASRPGLAGGRLGGEQFF. In DNA form, the CDR3 reads TGTGCCAGTAGACCGGGACTAGCGGGAGGTAGACTGGGGGGTGAGCAGTTCTTC.

The chain has TRBV28 and TRBJ2-1; tentative D call: TRBD1 (6 bases). Germline CDR1 is MDHEN and CDR2 is SYDVKM. Trimming took 10 bases from V and 7 from J, leaving 11 bases between them. There are 11 residues in the CDR3. The CDR3 spells CAIQRGNEQFF. The CDR3 region has the DNA TGTGCCATCCAAAGGGGGAATGAGCAGTTCTTC.

This chain's CDR3 is CASSYSPTGELFF. CDR3 DNA sequence: TGTGCCAGCAGCTACTCCCCTACCGGGGAGCTGTTTTTT. The chain uses TRBV7-3 and TRBJ2-2, with D unclear. The CDR3 contains 13 residues. Trimming pared 4 bases from V and 5 bases from J, leaving 8 bases between. The germline gives CDR1 SGHTA, CDR2 FQGTGA.

The chain joins TRBV2 to TRBJ2-1; D possibly corresponds to TRBD1 (5 bases). The V gene's germline CDR1 is SNHLY and CDR2 FYNNEI. The V and J ends lost 4 bases and 9 bases respectively, with 10 bases between them. The CDR3 has 12 amino acids. Here the CDR3 reads CASSVQGLEQFF. The CDR3 nucleotides are TGTGCCAGCAGTGTTCAGGGCCTTGAGCAGTTCTTC.

The rearrangement joins TRBV19 to TRBJ1-6; TRBD1 aligns across 8 bases. This CDR3 has 15 residues. Germline loops: CDR1 LNHDA, CDR2 SQIVND (reference sequence). The V and J ends lost 10 bases and 2 bases, in that order; junction bases with no gene match: 7. CDR3 coding DNA: TGTGCCAACCACCGGGACAGGCCCTATAATTCACCCCTCCACTTT. It codes for CANHRDRPYNSPLHF.

The chain employs TRBV29-1 and TRBJ1-2; 7 nucleotides align to TRBD1. Losses at the gene ends were 4 bases for V and 2 bases for J; bases not matched to a gene: 4. Germline CDR1 is SQVTM and CDR2 is ANQGSEA. This CDR3 contains 13 residues. The CDR3 loop reads CSVAEGQNYGYTF. The CDR3 bases are TGCAGCGTTGCCGAGGGACAGAACTATGGCTACACCTTC.

The rearrangement links TRBV5-1 to TRBJ2-3, with D possibly being TRBD2 (5 bases). Germline V gives CDR1 SGHRS, CDR2 YFSETQ. The V and J ends lost 5 bases and 5 bases respectively, with 15 bases between them. CDR3 size: 14 residues. CDR3 in amino acids: CASRLRGLGDTQYF. The CDR3 DNA is TGCGCCAGCAGATTGAGAGGACTGGGAGATACGCAGTATTTT.